This T cell receptor (beta chain) was observed in a study of technical replicates of blood from several donors. Produced via immunoSEQ multiplex PCR; TCRdb's table is partial and in-frame only. The sample holds around 83,000 clones, around 92% seen once. This clone was counted a single time. The CDR3 consists of 13 residues. CDR1 and CDR2 (germline): MGHRA, YSYEKL. Trimming removed 5 bases at V and 10 bases at J, with 15 bases between. Material for sequencing was T cells isolated from PBMCs. The receptor was derived from a human donor in good health. Some clones in this sample may be carry-over from other donors' samples. The chain recombines TRBV4-1 with TRBJ2-1, with D possibly matching TRBD2 (5 bases). The CDR3 loop reads CASSERGWEEQFF. The CDR3 DNA reads as TGCGCCAGCAGCGAACGTGGTTGGGAGGAGCAGTTCTTC.